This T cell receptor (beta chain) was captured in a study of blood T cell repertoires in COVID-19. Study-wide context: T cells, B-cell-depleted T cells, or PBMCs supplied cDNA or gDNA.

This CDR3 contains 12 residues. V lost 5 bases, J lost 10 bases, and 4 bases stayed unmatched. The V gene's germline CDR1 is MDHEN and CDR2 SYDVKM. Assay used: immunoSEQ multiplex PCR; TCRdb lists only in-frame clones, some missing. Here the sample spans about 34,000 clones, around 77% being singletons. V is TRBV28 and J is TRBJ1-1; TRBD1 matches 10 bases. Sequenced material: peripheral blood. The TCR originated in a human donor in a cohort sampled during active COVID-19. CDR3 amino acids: CASSIGQGVAFF. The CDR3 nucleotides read TGTGCCAGCAGTATCGGACAGGGGGTAGCTTTCTTT.